The entry below gives a single T cell receptor beta chain sequence along with its context. In the original workflow: Reference gene primer amplification yielded estimated nucleated cell counts. Only in-frame clones appear in the TCRdb table, and some are missing; sequencing was by immunoSEQ multiplex PCR. V and J calls and clone size are as listed in that table; D and trimming were resolved from the DNA. The sample yields approximately 110,000 clones, 70% to 90% seen once. Germline CDR1 reads SQVTM; CDR2 reads ANQGSEA. The V gene end was trimmed by 4 bases and the J gene end by 3 bases; junction bases not matched to a gene: 9. This CDR3 comprises 15 residues. This sample stems from a study of blood T cell repertoires in COVID-19. Study-level background: COVID-19 samples, acute and convalescent, were from the United States, Italy and Spain. Sources were T cells, B-cell-depleted T cells, or PBMCs; the material itself was cDNA or gDNA.

The chain couples TRBV29-1 to TRBJ2-3, with 8 bases matching TRBD2. The sequence was collected from a man in his forties with acute or convalescent COVID-19. The sequenced material came from peripheral blood. For the CDR3, the DNA is TGCAGCGTTGTTGTCGGGGGGGCCAGTACAGATACGCAGTATTTT. The encoded protein is CSVVVGGASTDTQYF.